This TCR beta chain comes out of a study of blood T cells in healthy people across ages. A sample-barcoded 5' primer and a J-beta primer mix were used in a second PCR of roughly 7 to 11 cycles. From the 5' RACE reads, TCRdb called clonotypes with MiXCR, one entry per CDR3 protein. The sample gives hundreds of thousands of distinct CDR3 sequences, approximately 25% of which show up once; around 10% is in the top ten. These data also featured in a second study, about T cells of mothers and their children. In that study: Each child contributed 2.5 million to 3.5 million TCR beta CDR3 reads, while each mother contributed over 8.5 million.

The sample consisted of blood. This receptor was identified in a boy aged 5 to 17 in good health.

This CDR3 reads CASSLQAGGPSYNEQFF. The CDR3, as DNA: TGTGCCAGCTCACTGCAGGCGGGAGGGCCTTCCTACAATGAGCAGTTCTTC. This chain uses TRBV5-6 with TRBJ2-1, with 9 bases matching TRBD2. The CDR3 totals 17 residues. V dropped 7 bases and J dropped 1; count of bases not matched to a gene: 12. CDR1 is SGHDT and CDR2 is YYEEEE in the germline V gene.